This T cell receptor (beta chain) is from a study of T cell responses to AZD1222 COVID-19 vaccine. The study, taken as a whole, reports: Clonal diversity was possibly underestimated, and white British individuals and females predominated among donors. It was only after the peak T cell response that any repertoires were sampled.

This CDR3 is built from 12 residues. V dropped 2 bases and J dropped 8 bases, with 7 bases sitting between them. CDR1 MNHEY and CDR2 SMNVEV come from the germline V gene (reference sequence). A remark on this clone: What it binds is not known.

Assay: immunoSEQ multiplex PCR; the TCRdb copy retains only in-frame clones and omits some. Found here are about 130,000 clones, 89% of them singletons; the top ten hold approximately 8.8%. The analysis combined second doses at about 4 or about 12 weeks. This material consisted of peripheral blood, taken 28 days after the second AZD1222 dose. The gene calls are TRBV27 and TRBJ2-1; no firm D call. This receptor was obtained from an adult who received the AZD1222 COVID-19 vaccine. The CDR3, as DNA: TGTGCCAGCAGTTTAACGCAGGATGAGCAGTTCTTC. It yields the protein CASSLTQDEQFF.